This TCR beta chain was sequenced for a study of cytotoxic CD8 clonotypes in ibrutinib-treated CLL. About the research overall: Median treatment time before response sampling was roughly twelve months, range 6 to 36. Findings of the study overall: Clonality climbed at ibrutinib response, then dropped toward baseline at progression.

Concerning this clone itself: Its specificity is unknown.

Sequencing was designed to attain a depth spanning 1 in 200,000 to 1 in 1 million T cells. Produced via immunoSEQ multiplex PCR; TCRdb's table is partial and in-frame only. The sample has around 310,000 clones, roughly 80% seen once; the top ten hold more than 6%. Sequencing used PBMCs, obtained before ibrutinib treatment. The TCR sequence derives from a human donor with chronic lymphocytic leukemia.

The CDR3 DNA follows: TGTGCCAGCAGCCAAGCGAGGGTGTCCTACAATGAGCAGTTCTTC. It translates to CASSQARVSYNEQFF. V and J are TRBV4-2 and TRBJ2-1; TRBD2 might be the D (5 bases). This CDR3 contains 15 residues. The germline gives CDR1 LGHNA, CDR2 YNFKEQ. Trimming shortened V by 1 base and J by 1 base, and 8 bases separated the two germline ends.